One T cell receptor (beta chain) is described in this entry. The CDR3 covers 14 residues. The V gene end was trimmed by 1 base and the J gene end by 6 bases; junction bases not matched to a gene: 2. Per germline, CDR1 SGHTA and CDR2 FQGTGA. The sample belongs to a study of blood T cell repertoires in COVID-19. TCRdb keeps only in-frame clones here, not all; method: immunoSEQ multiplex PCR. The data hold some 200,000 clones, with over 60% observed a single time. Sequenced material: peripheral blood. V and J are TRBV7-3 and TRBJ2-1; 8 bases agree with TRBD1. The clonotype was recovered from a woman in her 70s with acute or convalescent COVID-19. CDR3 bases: TGTGCCAGCAGCTTAAGGACAGGGATCAATGAGCAGTTCTTC. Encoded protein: CASSLRTGINEQFF.